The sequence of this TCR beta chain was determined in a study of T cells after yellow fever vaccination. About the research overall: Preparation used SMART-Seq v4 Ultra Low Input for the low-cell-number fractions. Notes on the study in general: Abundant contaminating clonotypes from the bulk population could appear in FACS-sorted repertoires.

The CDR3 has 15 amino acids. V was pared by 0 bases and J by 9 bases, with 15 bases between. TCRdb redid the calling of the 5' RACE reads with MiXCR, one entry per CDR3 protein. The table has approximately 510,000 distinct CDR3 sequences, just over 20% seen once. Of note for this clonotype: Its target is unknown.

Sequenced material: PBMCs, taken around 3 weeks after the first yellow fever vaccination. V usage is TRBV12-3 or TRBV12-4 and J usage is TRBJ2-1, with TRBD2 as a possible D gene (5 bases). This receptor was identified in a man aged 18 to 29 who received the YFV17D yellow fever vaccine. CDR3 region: CASSLARAGRGEQFF. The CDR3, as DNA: TGTGCCAGCAGTTTAGCGAGGGCAGGTAGAGGTGAGCAGTTCTTC.